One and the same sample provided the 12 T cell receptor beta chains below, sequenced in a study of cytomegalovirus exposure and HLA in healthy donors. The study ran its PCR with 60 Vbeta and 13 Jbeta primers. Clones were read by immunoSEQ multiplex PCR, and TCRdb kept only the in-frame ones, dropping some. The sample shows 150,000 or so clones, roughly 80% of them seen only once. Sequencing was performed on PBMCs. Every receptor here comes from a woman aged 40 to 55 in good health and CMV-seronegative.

The CDR3 region has the DNA TGTGCCAGCAGCGCTACAGGGGGCGCTCACAATGAGCAGTTCTTC. Protein sequence: CASSATGGAHNEQFF. The chain uses TRBV6-5 and TRBJ2-1; TRBD1 matches at 9 bases. Germline assignment: CDR1 MNHEY and CDR2 SVGAGI. V was pared by 6 bases and J by 5 bases, with 8 bases of the junction left unmatched. There are 15 residues in the CDR3.

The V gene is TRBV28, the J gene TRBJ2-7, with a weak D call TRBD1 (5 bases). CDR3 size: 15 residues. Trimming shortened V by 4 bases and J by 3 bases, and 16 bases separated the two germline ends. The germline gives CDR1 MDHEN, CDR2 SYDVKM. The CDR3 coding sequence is TGTGCCAGCAGTTCCCCCAGGGATACCCTCTACGAGCAGTACTTC. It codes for CASSSPRDTLYEQYF.

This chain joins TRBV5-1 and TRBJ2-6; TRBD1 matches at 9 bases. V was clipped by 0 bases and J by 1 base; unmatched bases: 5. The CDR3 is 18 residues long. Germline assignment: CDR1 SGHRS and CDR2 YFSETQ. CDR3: CASSLVGQGKSGANVLTF. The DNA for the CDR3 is TGCGCCAGCAGCTTGGTGGGACAGGGCAAATCTGGGGCCAACGTCCTGACTTTC.

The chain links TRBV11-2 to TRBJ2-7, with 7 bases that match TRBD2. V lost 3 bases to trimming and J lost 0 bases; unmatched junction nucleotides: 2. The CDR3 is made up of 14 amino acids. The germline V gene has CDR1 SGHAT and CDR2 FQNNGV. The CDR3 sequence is CASSLSGISYEQYF. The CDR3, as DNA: TGTGCCAGCAGCTTGAGCGGGATCTCCTACGAGCAGTACTTC.

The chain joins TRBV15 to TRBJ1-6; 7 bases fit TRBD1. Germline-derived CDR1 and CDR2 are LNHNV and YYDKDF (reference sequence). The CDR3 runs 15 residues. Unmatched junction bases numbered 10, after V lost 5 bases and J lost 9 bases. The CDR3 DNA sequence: TGTGCCACCAGCGGAAGACAGGGTAGGAGTTCACCCCTCCACTTT. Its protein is CATSGRQGRSSPLHF.

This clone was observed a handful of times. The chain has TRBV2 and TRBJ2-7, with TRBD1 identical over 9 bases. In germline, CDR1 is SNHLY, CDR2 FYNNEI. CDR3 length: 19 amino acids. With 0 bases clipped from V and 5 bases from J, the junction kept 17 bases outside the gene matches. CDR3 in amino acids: CASSEADPGQGAPRHEQYF. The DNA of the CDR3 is TGTGCCAGCAGTGAAGCCGACCCGGGACAGGGAGCACCGCGCCACGAGCAGTACTTC.

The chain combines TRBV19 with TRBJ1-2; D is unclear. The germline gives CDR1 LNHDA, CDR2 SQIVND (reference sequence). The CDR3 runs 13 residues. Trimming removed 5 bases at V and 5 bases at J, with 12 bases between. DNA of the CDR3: TGTGCCAGTAGTCCAGGTGCAAGGTATGGCTACACCTTC. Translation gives CASSPGARYGYTF.

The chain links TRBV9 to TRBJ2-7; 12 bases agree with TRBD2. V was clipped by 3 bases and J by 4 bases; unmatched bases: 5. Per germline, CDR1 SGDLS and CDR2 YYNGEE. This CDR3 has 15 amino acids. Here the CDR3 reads CASSARLAGVYEQYF. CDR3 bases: TGTGCCAGCAGCGCTAGACTAGCGGGAGTGTACGAGCAGTACTTC.

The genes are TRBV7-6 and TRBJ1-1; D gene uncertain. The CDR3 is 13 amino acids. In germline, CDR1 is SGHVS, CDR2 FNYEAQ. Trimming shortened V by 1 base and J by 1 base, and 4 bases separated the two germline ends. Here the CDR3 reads CASSLGQNTEAFF. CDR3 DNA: TGTGCCAGCAGCTTAGGGCAGAACACTGAAGCTTTCTTT.

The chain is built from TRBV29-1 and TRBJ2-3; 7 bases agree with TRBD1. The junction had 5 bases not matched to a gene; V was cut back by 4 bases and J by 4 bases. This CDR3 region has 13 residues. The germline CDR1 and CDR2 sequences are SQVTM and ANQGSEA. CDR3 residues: CSVGMTGPDTQYF. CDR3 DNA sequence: TGCAGCGTTGGGATGACAGGGCCAGATACGCAGTATTTT.

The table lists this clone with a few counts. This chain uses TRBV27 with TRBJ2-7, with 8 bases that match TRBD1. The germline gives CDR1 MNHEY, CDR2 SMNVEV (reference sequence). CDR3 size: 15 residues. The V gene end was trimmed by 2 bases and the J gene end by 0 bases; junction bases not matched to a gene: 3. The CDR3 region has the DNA TGTGCCAGCAGTTTACTCGGGACAGGCTCCTACGAGCAGTACTTC. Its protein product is CASSLLGTGSYEQYF.

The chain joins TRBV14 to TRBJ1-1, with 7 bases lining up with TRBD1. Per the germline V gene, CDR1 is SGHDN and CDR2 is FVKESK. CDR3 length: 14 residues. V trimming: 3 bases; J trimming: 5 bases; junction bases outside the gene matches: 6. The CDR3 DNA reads TGTGCCAGCAGCCAGGCAGGGGGGATGACTGAAGCTTTCTTT. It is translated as CASSQAGGMTEAFF.